This T cell receptor beta chain is from a study of CD8 T cells in ankylosing spondylitis. Regarding the study as a whole: Typical of ankylosing spondylitis blood, it appeared, was a TCR beta motif of under 10 highly homologous variants. Significant enrichment of disease-linked clones was reported in matched ankylosing spondylitis synovial fluid.

This clonotype occurred many times. Its antigen is unidentified. Molecular-barcoded quantitative 5'-RACE produced these TCR beta libraries. TCRdb reanalysed the 5' RACE reads using MiXCR and keeps one entry per CDR3 protein. In the table there are some 450,000 distinct CDR3 sequences, about 15% of which are singletons. This CDR3 is 12 amino acids long. The germline V and J ends were trimmed by 4 bases and 6 bases, with 8 bases remaining between them. CDR1 is SGDLS, CDR2 YYNGEE, per germline. The specimen sequenced was blood, either unsorted or a sorted T cell fraction (not recorded which). The sequence came from a male donor with ankylosing spondylitis. The genes are TRBV9 and TRBJ2-1, with D uncertain. CDR3 DNA sequence: TGTGCCAGCAGCCCCAAGGGCAATGAGCAGTTCTTC. Its protein is CASSPKGNEQFF.